The 27 T cell receptor beta chains below were found in one sample sequenced in a study of breast tumors, draining lymph nodes, adjacent tissues. TCRdb re-called the multiplex PCR reads through MiXCR, storing one row per CDR3 protein. Of some 130,000 distinct CDR3 sequences listed, 21% were seen once; the top ten hold 2.2%. Breast cancer patients provided tissue from their axillary draining lymph nodes. Sequences were obtained from axillary lymph node tissue. All receptors come from a female donor with breast cancer. Some clones in this sample may be carry-over from other donors' samples.

This clonotype was recorded at least ten times. This chain connects TRBV6-5 to TRBJ2-1; D ambiguous. V lost 2 bases and J lost 0, with 8 bases in between. CDR3 size: 15 residues. Germline CDR1 MNHEY, CDR2 SVGAGI. CDR3 loop: CASSYRESSYNEQFF. The CDR3 nucleotides are TGTGCCAGCAGTTACAGGGAAAGCTCCTACAATGAGCAGTTCTTC.

This clonotype was seen repeatedly, ten times or more. V is TRBV7-2 and J is TRBJ1-2, with a tentative D call TRBD1 (5 bases). V was shortened by 1 base and J by 6 bases, with 12 bases between the two germline ends. Germline V gene data show CDR1 as SGHTA and CDR2 as FQGNSA. The CDR3 loop spans 14 amino acids. The CDR3 spells CASSLGRGEDGYTF. The CDR3 DNA is TGTGCCAGCAGCTTAGGACGGGGGGAAGATGGCTACACCTTC.

There are many counts of this clonotype. V usage is TRBV4-1 and J usage is TRBJ2-7, with D unclear. Germline lookup yields CDR1 MGHRA and CDR2 YSYEKL. The CDR3 length is 18 residues. V dropped 1 base and J dropped 2 bases, with 21 bases sitting between them. The CDR3 reads CASSQVNLVPAGPYEQYF. CDR3 in DNA: TGCGCCAGCAGCCAAGTGAATCTTGTTCCGGCTGGACCCTACGAGCAGTACTTC.

This clonotype was recorded many times. The J gene is TRBJ1-6, the V gene TRBV7-9; D unresolved. Trimming took 4 bases from V and 3 from J, leaving 10 bases between them. CDR3 length equals 15 residues. Looked up from germline, CDR1 is SEHNR and CDR2 is FQNEAQ (reference sequence). The CDR3 loop reads CASSSTKVYNSPLHF. As DNA, the CDR3 is TGTGCCAGCAGCTCGACGAAAGTCTATAATTCACCCCTCCACTTT.

Concerning this clonotype: A read error may explain this, as a much larger clone is one base away. The chain joins TRBV27 to TRBJ1-6; D perhaps matches TRBD1 (5 bases). The CDR3 has 15 residues. Germline assignment: CDR1 MNHEY and CDR2 SMNVEV (reference sequence). The CDR3 region is CASLASTADNSPPHF. The CDR3 DNA sequence: TGTGCCAGCCTAGCGTCGACAGCAGATAATTCACCCCCCCACTTT.

The sample holds many counts of this clonotype. V and J are TRBV11-3 and TRBJ1-6; D gene uncertain. The germline V gene encodes CDR1 SGHNT and CDR2 YENEEA. V was pared by 0 bases and J by 0 bases, with 9 bases between. This CDR3 is built from 17 residues. DNA of the CDR3: TGTGCCAGCAGCTTAGATAGTGAGGCCTCCTATAATTCACCCCTCCACTTT. Its protein product is CASSLDSEASYNSPLHF.

This clonotype has a count of ten or more. V gene TRBV10-3 combines with J gene TRBJ2-1; tentatively, D is TRBD2 (7 bases). This CDR3 has 18 amino acids. Germline values: CDR1 ENHRY, CDR2 SYGVKD. V lost 8 bases, J lost 0 bases, and 23 bases lay in between. CDR3 protein: CAIAEGEGRSSSYNEQFF. In DNA form, the CDR3 reads TGTGCCATCGCCGAGGGGGAGGGGCGGTCGAGCTCCTACAATGAGCAGTTCTTC.

The CDR3 sequence: CASSVAGGYTGELFF. The CDR3 DNA is TGTGCCAGCAGTGTAGCGGGAGGATACACCGGGGAGCTGTTTTTT. V gene TRBV5-6 combines with J gene TRBJ2-2; TRBD2 matches 10 bases. Germline V CDR1 and CDR2: SGHDT, YYEEEE. V lost 5 bases, J lost 3 bases, and 4 bases stayed unmatched. This CDR3 spans 15 amino acids. Full variable domain (remainder filled in from reference TRBV5-6 and TRBJ2-2): DAGVTQSPTHLIKTRGQQVTLRCSPKSGHDTVSWYQQALGQGPQFIFQYYEEEERQRGNFPDRFSGHQFPNYSSELNVNALLLGDSALYLCASSVAGGYTGELFFGEGSRLTVL.

This clonotype was seen repeatedly, ten times or more. The rearrangement uses TRBV6-6 and TRBJ2-1; 11 bases are shared with TRBD2. The length of the CDR3 is 15 residues. V lost 6 bases to trimming and J lost 5 bases; unmatched junction nucleotides: 6. Germline V gene data show CDR1 as MNHNY and CDR2 as SVGAGI (reference sequence). The CDR3: CASSPGTSGNNEQFF. CDR3 sequence (DNA): TGTGCCAGCAGCCCCGGGACTAGCGGAAACAATGAGCAGTTCTTC.

There are many counts of this clonotype. The chain couples TRBV20-1 to TRBJ2-7, with D hard to call. The CDR3 loop spans 14 amino acids. V gave up 5 bases and J gave up 5 bases, with 19 bases separating them. Germline CDR1 is DFQATT and CDR2 is SNEGSKA (reference sequence). The CDR3 DNA follows: TGCAGTGCTGACCTGACCCGGGCCGGCAACGAGCAGTACTTC. Its translation is CSADLTRAGNEQYF.

The rearrangement joins TRBV5-6 to TRBJ2-1, with D perhaps TRBD2 (6 bases). Germline V gives CDR1 SGHDT, CDR2 YYEEEE. This CDR3 has 15 residues. V was pared by 0 bases and J by 2 bases, with 9 bases between. CDR3 sequence reads: CASSLGTTTYNEQFF. In nucleotides, the CDR3 is TGTGCCAGCAGCTTGGGGACTACGACCTACAATGAGCAGTTCTTC.

This clonotype appeared many times. The V gene is TRBV2, the J gene TRBJ1-5, with D possibly matching TRBD1 (5 bases). Germline assignment: CDR1 SNHLY and CDR2 FYNNEI. The CDR3 runs to 14 residues. The V end lost 4 bases, the J end lost 5 bases, and 12 bases lay between the germline ends. DNA of the CDR3: TGTGCCAGCAGTGGGGGGGGAAGGGATCAGCCCCAGCATTTT. Its translation: CASSGGGRDQPQHF.

The sample holds many counts of this clonotype. The J gene is TRBJ2-6, the V gene TRBV6-5; D remains unclear. The V gene lost 8 bases and the J gene lost 0 bases, with 5 bases spanning the gap. From germline, CDR1 is MNHEY and CDR2 SVGAGI. CDR3 length: 13 residues. This CDR3 is CASWSSGANVLTF. DNA for the CDR3: TGTGCCAGCTGGAGCTCTGGGGCCAACGTCCTGACTTTC.

This clonotype was seen at least ten times. The V and J genes are TRBV7-2 and TRBJ2-1; D uncertain. This CDR3 spans 15 amino acids. The V end was cut by 7 bases, the J end by 12 bases, with 25 bases between. CDR1 and CDR2 (germline): SGHTA, FQGNSA. The CDR3 region is CASMETAGRYAGQFF. The CDR3 DNA is TGTGCCAGCATGGAAACCGCCGGTCGGTATGCAGGGCAGTTCTTC. Full variable domain (rest looked up from reference TRBV7-2 and TRBJ2-1): GAGVSQSPSNKVTEKGKDVELRCDPISGHTALYWYRQSLGQGLEFLIYFQGNSAPDKSGLPSDRFSAERTGGSVSTLTIQRTQQEDSAVYLCASMETAGRYAGQFFGPGTRLTVL.

In this sample, this clonotype turned up many times. V is TRBV19 and J is TRBJ1-6; 8 nucleotides line up with TRBD1. The germline V gene encodes CDR1 LNHDA and CDR2 SQIVND (reference sequence). The CDR3 consists of 15 residues. V lost 6 bases to trimming and J lost 5 bases; unmatched junction nucleotides: 6. As DNA, the CDR3 is TGTGCCAGTAGCTCCTCGGACAGGGATAATTCACCCCTCCACTTT. Its protein is CASSSSDRDNSPLHF.

In its sample, this clonotype was seen many times. The chain links TRBV27 to TRBJ2-2; D gene unclear. Germline V gives CDR1 MNHEY, CDR2 SMNVEV (reference sequence). V was cut by 3 bases and J by 4 bases, with 3 bases left in between. The CDR3 extends over 12 amino acids. CDR3 nucleotides: TGTGCCAGCAGTTTCTTCACCGGGGAGCTGTTTTTT. Translating gives CASSFFTGELFF.

The V and J genes are TRBV7-2 and TRBJ1-1; D is unresolved. In germline, CDR1 is SGHTA, CDR2 FQGNSA. The length of the CDR3 is 14 residues. V was pared by 5 bases and J by 1 base, with 11 bases between. CDR3 sequence reads: CASSPRRGNTEAFF. The CDR3 nucleotides read TGTGCCAGCAGCCCAAGGCGGGGGAACACTGAAGCTTTCTTT.

This clonotype was picked up many times. The chain employs TRBV7-3 and TRBJ2-1, with TRBD2 matching over 14 bases. The germline V gene has CDR1 SGHTA and CDR2 FQGTGA. The CDR3 totals 15 residues. With V trimmed by 2 bases and J by 9 bases, 3 bases remained unmatched. The chain's CDR3 is CASSLAGLAGGEQFF. CDR3 coding DNA: TGTGCCAGCAGCTTAGCAGGACTAGCGGGAGGTGAGCAGTTCTTC. The full variable domain, its missing parts supplied by reference TRBV7-3 and TRBJ2-1, is GAGVSQTPSNKVTEKGKYVELRCDPISGHTALYWYRQSLGQGPEFLIYFQGTGAADDSGLPNDRFFAVRPEGSVSTLKIQRTERGDSAVYLCASSLAGLAGGEQFFGPGTRLTVL.

This clonotype came up many times. This rearrangement joins TRBV20-1 to TRBJ1-2; 7 nucleotides line up with TRBD1. Unmatched junction bases numbered 14, after V lost 0 bases and J lost 4 bases. Germline CDR1 DFQATT, CDR2 SNEGSKA (reference sequence). CDR3 length: 17 amino acids. Here the CDR3 reads CSARDGGTEASLYGYTF. CDR3 in DNA: TGCAGTGCTAGAGATGGGGGGACAGAGGCATCTCTCTATGGCTACACCTTC.

This clonotype was observed a handful of times. The chain is built from TRBV25-1 and TRBJ1-2, with D hard to call. The CDR3 runs to 12 residues. Germline assignment: CDR1 MGHDK and CDR2 SYGVNS. V was trimmed by 5 bases and J by 7 bases, leaving 11 bases between them. CDR3: CASSPGVFGYTF. DNA of the CDR3: TGTGCCAGCAGTCCCGGGGTTTTTGGCTACACCTTC.

This clonotype was recorded many times. The chain has TRBV20-1 and TRBJ2-3; TRBD2 matches at 12 bases. V gave up 5 bases and J gave up 5 bases; unmatched junction bases: 11. CDR1 and CDR2 (germline): DFQATT, SNEGSKA (reference sequence). This CDR3 has 16 amino acids. The CDR3 here is CSAETGKLAGGDTQYF. For the CDR3, the DNA is TGCAGTGCTGAGACGGGGAAACTAGCGGGAGGAGATACGCAGTATTTT.

Many counts were recorded for this clonotype. The J gene is TRBJ1-2, the V gene TRBV6-2 or TRBV6-3; D perhaps matches TRBD1 (6 bases). This CDR3 has 14 residues. The V gene lost 6 bases and the J gene lost 6 bases, with 17 bases spanning the gap. The germline CDR1 and CDR2 sequences are MNHEY and SVGEGT. CDR3 loop: CASRGTGALHGYTF. CDR3 DNA: TGTGCCAGCAGGGGCACGGGGGCTCTTCATGGCTACACCTTC.

This clonotype was found once. J is TRBJ1-1 and V is TRBV6-5; no firm D call. There are 14 residues in the CDR3. CDR1 MNHEY and CDR2 SVGAGI come from the germline V gene. Trimming stripped 2 bases from V and 1 base from J, with 8 bases between. For the CDR3, the DNA is TGTGCCAGCAGTTACGGTACAGCGAACACTGAAGCTTTCTTT. It codes for CASSYGTANTEAFF.

This clonotype was detected ten times or more. CDR3 nucleotides: TGTGCCACCAGCAGAGATCCTCGGGGTGTAGAGTACCACGAGCAGTACTTC. Protein sequence: CATSRDPRGVEYHEQYF. The chain recombines TRBV15 with TRBJ2-7; D is perhaps TRBD2 (5 bases). CDR3 length: 17 amino acids. V shed 0 bases and J shed 5 bases, with 20 bases lying between them. CDR1 and CDR2 (germline): LNHNV, YYDKDF (reference sequence).

This clonotype appeared many times. V usage is TRBV5-5 and J usage is TRBJ1-4, with D possibly TRBD1 on 5 matching bases. V was trimmed by 4 bases and J by 4 bases, leaving 17 bases between them. The V gene's germline CDR1 is SGHKS and CDR2 YYEKEE (reference sequence). The CDR3 covers 16 residues. CDR3 region: CASSRGSGGRNEKLFF. The CDR3 DNA is TGTGCCAGCAGCCGGGGATCCGGGGGACGTAATGAAAAACTGTTTTTT.

This clonotype came up many times. The rearrangement uses TRBV20-1 and TRBJ1-2; the match to TRBD1 covers 8 bases. Unmatched junction bases numbered 10, after V lost 1 base and J lost 6 bases. The germline V gene encodes CDR1 DFQATT and CDR2 SNEGSKA (reference sequence). This CDR3 has 15 residues. As DNA, the CDR3 is TGCAGTGCTAGAGGAGGACAGGGACCCCTAAATGGCTACACCTTC. It encodes CSARGGQGPLNGYTF.

As regards this clonotype: With a much larger clone just one base away, this may be a read error. The V gene is TRBV20-1, the J gene TRBJ2-1; D tentatively reads TRBD1 or TRBD2 (5 bases each). Germline V gene data show CDR1 as DFQATT and CDR2 as SNEGSKA (reference sequence). The CDR3 contains 15 residues. The DNA for the CDR3 is TGCAGTGCTAGTCCAGAGGGGATAGGTCTCAATAAGCAGTTCTTC. It is translated as CSASPEGIGLNKQFF.